The present entry profiles one T cell receptor beta chain with its context. The entry originates in a study of blood T cell repertoires in COVID-19. The wider study: Acute-phase and convalescent COVID-19 samples originated in the United States, Italy and Spain. From T cells, B-cell-depleted T cells, or PBMCs came the material, which was cDNA or gDNA.

Germline V lookup: CDR1 SGHNT, CDR2 YYREEE (reference sequence). V lost 0 bases and J lost 3, with 6 bases in between. The CDR3 is 13 amino acids. As handled by the study authors: Amplified reference gene primers provided the basis for estimating nucleated cell counts. Clones were read by immunoSEQ multiplex PCR, and TCRdb kept only the in-frame ones, dropping some. For V, J and clone size, that table is used; D and trimming come from the DNA. The table lists about 97,000 clones, more than 90% of them singletons. The chain couples TRBV5-4 to TRBJ1-2; D possibly corresponds to TRBD1 (6 bases). This TCR came from a man aged 18 to 30 with acute or convalescent COVID-19. Sequenced material: peripheral blood. The CDR3 DNA reads TGTGCCAGCAGCTTGGACAGGGACTATGGCTACACCTTC. Protein: CASSLDRDYGYTF.